This T cell receptor beta chain was documented in a study of blood T cell repertoires in COVID-19. Study-wide background: Samples of COVID-19 (acute and convalescent) were obtained from the United States, Italy and Spain.

Germline CDR1 is SGHDN and CDR2 is FVKESK. The CDR3 consists of 16 residues. The V and J ends lost 4 bases and 1 base respectively, with 17 bases between them. Methods used by the authors: Using reference gene primer amplification, nucleated cell counts were estimated. Using immunoSEQ multiplex PCR, the repertoire was profiled, and TCRdb retains in-frame clones only, with some absent. The V and J calls and the clone size are those of that table, but D and trimming were determined from the DNA. The sample records 250,000 to 300,000 clones, 70% to 90% being singletons. Sequencing was performed on peripheral blood. J is TRBJ2-7 and V is TRBV14, with D maybe TRBD1 (6 bases). This clonotype was obtained from a woman in her forties or fifties with COVID-19, enrolled during active disease. The CDR3 DNA sequence: TGTGCCAGCAGCCGGGGCGGTCAGGGGTGGTCCTACGAGCAGTACTTC. This codes for CASSRGGQGWSYEQYF.